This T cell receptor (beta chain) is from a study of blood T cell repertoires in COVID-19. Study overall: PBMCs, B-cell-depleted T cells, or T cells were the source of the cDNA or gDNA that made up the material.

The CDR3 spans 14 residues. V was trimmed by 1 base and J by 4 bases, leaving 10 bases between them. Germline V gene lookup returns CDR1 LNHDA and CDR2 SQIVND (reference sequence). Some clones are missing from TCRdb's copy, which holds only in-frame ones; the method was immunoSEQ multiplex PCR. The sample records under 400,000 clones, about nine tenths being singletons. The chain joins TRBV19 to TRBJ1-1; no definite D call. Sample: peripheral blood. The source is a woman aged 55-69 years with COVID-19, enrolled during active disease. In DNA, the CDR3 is TGTGCCAGTAGTATAGTGGAGGAGAGCACTGAAGCTTTCTTT. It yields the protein CASSIVEESTEAFF.